This T cell receptor beta chain was obtained from a study of blood T cells in healthy people across ages. Turning to the study itself: Per two T cells, about one barcoded beta molecule was captured through template switching. Regarding the study as a whole: Naive T cell percentage by flow cytometry tracked strongly with beta diversity. For the donors, CMV status was unknown and possibly confounded expanded clonotype changes.

Deletions cut 4 bases from V and 0 bases from J, with 6 bases between. Germline V gene sequence: CDR1 MNHEY, CDR2 SVGAGI. The CDR3 consists of 13 residues. For the second PCR, which ran for 7 to 11 cycles, a sample-barcoded 5' primer and a J-beta primer mix were used. Via MiXCR, TCRdb re-called the 5' RACE reads, giving one row per CDR3 protein. The sample lists about 900,000 distinct CDR3 sequences; 48% were seen once. About this clonotype itself: The antigen is unknown.

Sequencing was done on a sample of blood. The chain uses TRBV6-5 and TRBJ1-2; D call uncertain. The source is a young man in good health. The CDR3 reads CASSWSANYGYTF. CDR3 nucleotides: TGTGCCAGCAGTTGGTCAGCTAACTATGGCTACACCTTC.